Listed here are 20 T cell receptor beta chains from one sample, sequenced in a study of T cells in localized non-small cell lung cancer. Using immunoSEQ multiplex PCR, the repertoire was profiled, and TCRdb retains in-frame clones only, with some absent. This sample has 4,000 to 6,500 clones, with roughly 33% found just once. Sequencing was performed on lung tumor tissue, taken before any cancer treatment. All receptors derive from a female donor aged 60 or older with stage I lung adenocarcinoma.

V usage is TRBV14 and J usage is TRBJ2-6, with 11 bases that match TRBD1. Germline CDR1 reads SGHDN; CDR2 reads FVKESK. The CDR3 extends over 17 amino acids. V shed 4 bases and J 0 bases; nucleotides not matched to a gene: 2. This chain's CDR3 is CASSRDRGTSGANVLTF. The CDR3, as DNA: TGTGCCAGCAGCCGGGACAGGGGGACCTCTGGGGCCAACGTCCTGACTTTC. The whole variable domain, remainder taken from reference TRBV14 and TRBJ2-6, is EAGVTQFPSHSVIEKGQTVTLRCDPISGHDNLYWYRRVMGKEIKFLLHFVKESKQDESGMPNNRFLAERTGGTYSTLKVQPAELEDSGVYFCASSRDRGTSGANVLTFGAGSRLTVL.

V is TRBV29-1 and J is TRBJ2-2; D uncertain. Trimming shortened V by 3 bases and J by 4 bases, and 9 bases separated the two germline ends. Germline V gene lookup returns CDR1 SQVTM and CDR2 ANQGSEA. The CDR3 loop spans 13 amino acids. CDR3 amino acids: CSVEAQRTGELFF. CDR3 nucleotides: TGCAGCGTTGAGGCACAGCGCACCGGGGAGCTGTTTTTT.

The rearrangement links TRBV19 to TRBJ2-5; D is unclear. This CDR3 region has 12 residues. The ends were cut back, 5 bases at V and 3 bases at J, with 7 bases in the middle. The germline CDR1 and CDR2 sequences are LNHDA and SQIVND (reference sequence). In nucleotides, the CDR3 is TGTGCCAGTAGTCGCGGTAAAGAGACCCAGTACTTC. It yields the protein CASSRGKETQYF.

DNA for the CDR3: TGTGCCAGCTCACCCGGCTACCAAGAGACCCAGTACTTC. Amino acids: CASSPGYQETQYF. The chain recombines TRBV18 with TRBJ2-5; D uncertain. The CDR3 is 13 residues long. V was pared by 3 bases and J by 0 bases, with 5 bases between. CDR1 and CDR2 (germline): KGHSH, LQKENI. Filled out from reference TRBV18 and TRBJ2-5, the complete variable domain reads NAGVMQNPRHLVRRRGQEARLRCSPMKGHSHVYWYRQLPEEGLKFMVYLQKENIIDESGMPKERFSAEFPKEGPSILRIQQVVRGDSAAYFCASSPGYQETQYFGPGTRLLVL.

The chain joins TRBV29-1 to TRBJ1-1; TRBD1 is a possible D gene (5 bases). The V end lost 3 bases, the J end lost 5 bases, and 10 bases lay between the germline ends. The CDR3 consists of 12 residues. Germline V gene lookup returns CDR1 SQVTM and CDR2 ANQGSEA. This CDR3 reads CSVELWGTEAFF. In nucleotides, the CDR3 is TGCAGCGTTGAGCTGTGGGGGACTGAAGCTTTCTTT. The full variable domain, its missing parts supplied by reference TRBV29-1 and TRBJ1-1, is SAVISQKPSRDICQRGTSLTIQCQVDSQVTMMFWYRQQPGQSLTLIATANQGSEATYESGFVIDKFPISRPNLTFSTLTVSNMSPEDSSIYLCSVELWGTEAFFGQGTRLTVV.

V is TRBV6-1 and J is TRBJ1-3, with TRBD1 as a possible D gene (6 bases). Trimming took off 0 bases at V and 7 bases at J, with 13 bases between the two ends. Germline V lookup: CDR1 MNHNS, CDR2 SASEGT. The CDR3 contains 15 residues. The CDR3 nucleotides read TGTGCCAGCAGTGAAGCGCTCGGGGGGCGGAACACCATATATTTT. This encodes CASSEALGGRNTIYF.

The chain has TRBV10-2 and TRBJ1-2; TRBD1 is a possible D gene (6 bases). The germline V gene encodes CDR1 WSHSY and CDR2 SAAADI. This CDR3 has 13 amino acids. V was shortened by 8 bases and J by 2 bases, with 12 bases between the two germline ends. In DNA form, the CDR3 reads TGCGCCAGCTTATCCGGGACAAACTATGGCTACACCTTC. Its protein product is CASLSGTNYGYTF.

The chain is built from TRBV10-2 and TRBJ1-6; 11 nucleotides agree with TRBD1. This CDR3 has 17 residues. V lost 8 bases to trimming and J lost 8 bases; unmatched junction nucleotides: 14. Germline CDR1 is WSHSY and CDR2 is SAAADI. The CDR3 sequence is CASLKPGQGEADSPLHF. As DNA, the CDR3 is TGCGCCAGCCTGAAGCCGGGACAGGGGGAGGCGGATTCACCCCTCCACTTT.

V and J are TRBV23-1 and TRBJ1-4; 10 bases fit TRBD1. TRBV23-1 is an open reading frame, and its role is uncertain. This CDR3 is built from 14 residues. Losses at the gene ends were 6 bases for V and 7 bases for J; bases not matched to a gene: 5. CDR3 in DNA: TGCGCCAGCAGCTCCCGGGACAGGGGTGAAAAACTGTTTTTT. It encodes CASSSRDRGEKLFF.

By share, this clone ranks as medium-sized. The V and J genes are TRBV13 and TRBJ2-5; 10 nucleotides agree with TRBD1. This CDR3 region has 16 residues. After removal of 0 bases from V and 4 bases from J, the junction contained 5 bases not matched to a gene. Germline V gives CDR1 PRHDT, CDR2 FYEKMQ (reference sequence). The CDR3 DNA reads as TGTGCCAGCAGCTTAGGGGGGACAGGGGCATCAGAGACCCAGTACTTC. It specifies CASSLGGTGASETQYF.

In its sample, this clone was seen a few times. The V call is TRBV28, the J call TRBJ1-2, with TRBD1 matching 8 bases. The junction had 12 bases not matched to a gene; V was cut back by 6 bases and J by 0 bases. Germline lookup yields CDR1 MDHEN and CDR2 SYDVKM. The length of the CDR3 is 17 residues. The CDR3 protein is CASRDRVVYRANYGYTF. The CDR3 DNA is TGTGCCAGCAGGGACAGGGTCGTGTATAGAGCTAACTATGGCTACACCTTC.

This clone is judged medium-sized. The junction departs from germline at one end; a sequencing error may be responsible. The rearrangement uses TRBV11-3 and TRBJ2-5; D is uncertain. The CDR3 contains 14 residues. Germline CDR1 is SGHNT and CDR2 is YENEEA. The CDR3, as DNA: TGTGCCAGAAGCTTATGCGGCAGCCAAGAGACCCAGTACTTC. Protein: CARSLCGSQETQYF.

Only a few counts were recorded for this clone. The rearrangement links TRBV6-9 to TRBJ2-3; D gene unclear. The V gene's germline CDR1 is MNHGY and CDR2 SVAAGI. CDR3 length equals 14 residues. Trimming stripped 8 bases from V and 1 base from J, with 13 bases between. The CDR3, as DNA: TGTGCCAGCCTGCCGGACGGGCGCACAGATACGCAGTATTTT. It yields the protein CASLPDGRTDTQYF.

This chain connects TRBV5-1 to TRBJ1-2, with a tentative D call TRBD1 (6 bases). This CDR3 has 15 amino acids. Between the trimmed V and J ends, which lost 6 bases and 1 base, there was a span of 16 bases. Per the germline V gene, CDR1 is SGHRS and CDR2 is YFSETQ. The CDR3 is CASTKGGEGNYGYTF. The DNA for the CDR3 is TGCGCCAGCACGAAGGGGGGTGAGGGTAACTATGGCTACACCTTC.

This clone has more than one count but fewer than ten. This CDR3 is CASLQRTGQDEQYF. CDR3 sequence (DNA): TGTGCCAGCCTACAGCGGACAGGCCAAGACGAGCAGTACTTC. The genes are TRBV6-8 and TRBJ2-7; 7 bases align to TRBD1. Trimming took 8 bases from V and 5 from J; bases not matched to a gene: 12. Germline V gene lookup returns CDR1 MNHGY and CDR2 SAAAGT. The CDR3 is made up of 14 amino acids.

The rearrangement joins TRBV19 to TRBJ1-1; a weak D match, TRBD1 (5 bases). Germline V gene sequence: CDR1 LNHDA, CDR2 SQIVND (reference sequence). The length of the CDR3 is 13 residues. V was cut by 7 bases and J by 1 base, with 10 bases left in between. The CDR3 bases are TGTGCCAGTACTGACAGACCGAACACTGAAGCTTTCTTT. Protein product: CASTDRPNTEAFF.

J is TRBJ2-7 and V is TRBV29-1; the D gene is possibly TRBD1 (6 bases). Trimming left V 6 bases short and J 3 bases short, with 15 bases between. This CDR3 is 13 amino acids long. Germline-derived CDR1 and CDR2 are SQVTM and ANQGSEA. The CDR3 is CSVPGDTVYEQYF. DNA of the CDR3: TGCAGCGTCCCCGGGGACACGGTCTACGAGCAGTACTTC.

The CDR3 here is CASSGSGGTTDTQYF. The CDR3 nucleotides read TGTGCCAGCAGTGGTAGCGGGGGGACCACAGATACGCAGTATTTT. J is TRBJ2-3 and V is TRBV9, with TRBD2 matching 10 bases. V was pared by 5 bases and J by 2 bases, with 5 bases of the junction left unmatched. The germline gives CDR1 SGDLS, CDR2 YYNGEE. This CDR3 comprises 15 residues.

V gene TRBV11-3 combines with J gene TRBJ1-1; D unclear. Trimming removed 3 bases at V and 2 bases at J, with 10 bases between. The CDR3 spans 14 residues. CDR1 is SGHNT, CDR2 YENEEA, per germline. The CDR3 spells CASSFKTVNTEAFF. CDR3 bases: TGTGCCAGCAGCTTTAAAACGGTTAACACTGAAGCTTTCTTT.

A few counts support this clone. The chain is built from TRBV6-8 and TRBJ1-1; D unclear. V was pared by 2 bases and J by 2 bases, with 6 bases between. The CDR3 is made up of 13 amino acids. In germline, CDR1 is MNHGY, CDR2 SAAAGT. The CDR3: CASSYAPNTEAFF. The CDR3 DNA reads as TGTGCCAGCAGTTACGCCCCCAACACTGAAGCTTTCTTT.